The 23 T cell receptor beta chains given below trace back to one sample, sequenced in a study of Graves' ophthalmopathy and Graves' hyperthyroidism. Researchers took RNA transcripts and amplified TCR beta CDR3 regions from them. First-round RT-PCR used HTBI primers; second-round multiplex PCR followed. TCRdb reprocessed the multiplex PCR reads via MiXCR and lists one record per CDR3 protein. The sample consists of 150,000 to 200,000 distinct CDR3 sequences, 39% of them appearing once. The specimen sequenced was peripheral blood. The receptor source for this set is a man between 25 and 39 years old with Graves' ophthalmopathy.

Ten or more counts support this clonotype. The J gene is TRBJ1-1, the V gene TRBV7-2; 8 positions match TRBD1. V lost 5 bases, J lost 5 bases, and 10 bases stayed unmatched. CDR1 is SGHTA and CDR2 is FQGNSA in the germline V gene. CDR3 length: 15 residues. The CDR3 nucleotides are TGTGCCAGCAGCGTTACAGGGGGAGCTGGGACTGAAGCTTTCTTT. Amino acid sequence: CASSVTGGAGTEAFF.

The chain joins TRBV7-8 to TRBJ1-1; D unresolved. This CDR3 has 13 residues. With 5 bases removed from V and 4 bases from J, the gap between germline ends came to 11 bases. Per the germline V gene, CDR1 is SGHVS and CDR2 is FQNEAQ. The CDR3 DNA sequence: TGTGCCAGCAGCCCCCGGTGGGGCACTGAAGCTTTCTTT. It codes for CASSPRWGTEAFF.

This clonotype was found many times. CDR3 bases: TGTGCCAGCAGTCCAGCCTCAAGCTCCTACGAGCAGTACTTC. Translated: CASSPASSSYEQYF. This sequence joins TRBV12-3 or TRBV12-4 and TRBJ2-7; no clear D. The CDR3 length is 14 residues. V was cut by 5 bases and J by 0 bases, with 11 bases left in between.

The chain carries TRBV19 and TRBJ1-5; D is ambiguous. Trimming shortened V by 4 bases and J by 3 bases, and 7 bases separated the two germline ends. There are 13 residues in the CDR3. Germline lookup yields CDR1 LNHDA and CDR2 SQIVND (reference sequence). CDR3 DNA: TGTGCCAGTAGTAGACCGGACAATCAGCCCCAGCATTTT. Translation gives CASSRPDNQPQHF.

This clonotype was detected ten times or more. The rearrangement uses TRBV7-2 and TRBJ2-5; possible D gene TRBD1, 6 bases. The CDR3 is 14 residues long. The V gene lost 5 bases and the J gene lost 4 bases, with 14 bases spanning the gap. The V gene's germline CDR1 is SGHTA and CDR2 FQGNSA. Here the CDR3 reads CASSPTDSRETQYF. In DNA form, the CDR3 reads TGTGCCAGCAGCCCAACGGACAGCCGAGAGACCCAGTACTTC.

This clonotype was observed at least ten times. This rearrangement joins TRBV12-3 or TRBV12-4 to TRBJ1-1; a weak D match, TRBD1 (5 bases). The CDR3 loop spans 18 amino acids. Trimming removed 2 bases at V and 0 bases at J, with 19 bases between. The CDR3 coding sequence is TGTGCCAGCAGTTTAATGGCCCGGCAGGGAATCATGAACACTGAAGCTTTCTTT. This encodes CASSLMARQGIMNTEAFF.

This clonotype was seen ten or more times. This sequence joins TRBV4-1 and TRBJ2-7, with TRBD2 matching over 11 bases. Germline CDR1 and CDR2: MGHRA and YSYEKL. V shed 3 bases, J shed 3 bases, and the junction held 10 bases outside the gene matches. The CDR3 runs to 17 residues. CDR3 sequence (DNA): TGCGCCAGCAGCCATAAAGCTAGCGGGAGGAACAGCTACGAGCAGTACTTC. This translates into CASSHKASGRNSYEQYF.

The CDR3 sequence is CASSRSTPQETQYF. The CDR3 region has the DNA TGTGCCAGCAGTAGGTCGACACCTCAAGAGACCCAGTACTTC. The chain carries TRBV6-1 and TRBJ2-5; no definite D call. V lost 5 bases to trimming and J lost 2 bases, with 12 bases between them. The germline V gene has CDR1 MNHNS and CDR2 SASEGT. The CDR3 covers 14 residues.

V usage is TRBV7-8 and J usage is TRBJ1-1, with no clear D. Trimming stripped 5 bases from V and 0 bases from J, with 16 bases between. CDR1 is SGHVS and CDR2 is FQNEAQ in the germline V gene. The CDR3 spans 16 residues. CDR3 in amino acids: CASSLRTGLMNTEAFF. CDR3 nucleotides: TGTGCCAGCAGCCTGAGAACCGGACTGATGAACACTGAAGCTTTCTTT.

This chain links TRBV6-2 or TRBV6-3 with TRBJ2-2; D tentatively reads TRBD1 or TRBD2 (6 bases each). The CDR3 length is 16 residues. The germline gives CDR1 MNHEY, CDR2 SVGEGT. V lost 0 bases and J 7 bases, leaving 15 bases between the germline ends. The CDR3 is CASSYSPAGEVGELFF. DNA for the CDR3: TGTGCCAGCAGTTACTCCCCGGCAGGGGAGGTCGGGGAGCTGTTTTTT.

This CDR3 reads CASSATMYQETQYF. The CDR3 DNA follows: TGTGCCAGCAGTGCCACAATGTACCAAGAGACCCAGTACTTC. The chain uses TRBV2 and TRBJ2-5; D is ambiguous. The V end was cut by 4 bases, the J end by 0 bases, with 9 bases between. Germline V gene lookup returns CDR1 SNHLY and CDR2 FYNNEI. The CDR3 is 14 amino acids.

This clonotype appeared a few times. The chain has TRBV12-3 or TRBV12-4 and TRBJ2-7; D might be TRBD2 (6 bases). The CDR3 runs to 15 residues. Between the trimmed V and J ends, which lost 6 bases and 0 bases, there was a span of 15 bases. The CDR3 reads CASSWDSATSYEQYF. CDR3 DNA: TGTGCCAGCAGCTGGGACTCGGCTACCTCCTACGAGCAGTACTTC.

The gene calls are TRBV20-1 and TRBJ2-7, with TRBD2 matching 13 bases. Unmatched junction bases numbered 14, after V lost 5 bases and J lost 1 base. Germline V gives CDR1 DFQATT, CDR2 SNEGSKA (reference sequence). The CDR3 extends over 18 amino acids. CDR3 protein: CSAYWTSGSGMGSYEQYF. DNA of the CDR3: TGCAGTGCTTATTGGACTAGCGGGAGTGGGATGGGATCCTACGAGCAGTACTTC.

The chain is built from TRBV12-3 or TRBV12-4 and TRBJ1-2, with D unclear. This CDR3 is built from 13 residues. The ends were cut back, 6 bases at V and 2 bases at J, with 10 bases in the middle. The CDR3 DNA follows: TGTGCCAGCAGCCCAGGACGGAACTATGGCTACACCTTC. As protein: CASSPGRNYGYTF.

This clonotype has a single count. This rearrangement joins TRBV20-1 to TRBJ1-1; 7 bases align to TRBD1. V gave up 1 base and J gave up 0 bases; unmatched junction bases: 5. The germline CDR1 and CDR2 sequences are DFQATT and SNEGSKA (reference sequence). The CDR3 is 15 residues long. The CDR3 region has the DNA TGCAGTGCTAGAGTGGGCAGGGGGATGAACACTGAAGCTTTCTTT. Translating it yields CSARVGRGMNTEAFF.

Many counts were recorded for this clonotype. The chain recombines TRBV4-3 with TRBJ1-2, with TRBD1 as a possible D gene (5 bases). The CDR3 has 15 amino acids. V was shortened by 4 bases and J by 6 bases, with 18 bases between the two germline ends. Looked up from germline, CDR1 is LGHNA and CDR2 is YSLEER. The CDR3 DNA sequence: TGCGCCAGCAGCCCCCAGGTGAGGGGCAACGATGGCTACACCTTC. It codes for CASSPQVRGNDGYTF.

This clonotype was detected only once. The V and J genes are TRBV11-2 and TRBJ2-2; no clear D gene. The germline gives CDR1 SGHAT, CDR2 FQNNGV. This CDR3 is 14 amino acids long. V lost 5 bases, J lost 4 bases, and 11 bases lay in between. CDR3 residues: CASSPGRVTGELFF. CDR3 in DNA: TGTGCCAGCAGCCCCGGAAGGGTCACCGGGGAGCTGTTTTTT.

This clonotype was found many times. The chain has TRBV28 and TRBJ1-2; D call uncertain. Trimming stripped 5 bases from V and 4 bases from J, with 5 bases between. Per germline, CDR1 MDHEN and CDR2 SYDVKM. The CDR3 totals 11 residues. CDR3 residues: CASSVSYGYTF. CDR3 DNA sequence: TGTGCCAGCAGTGTAAGCTATGGCTACACCTTC.

This clonotype was counted at least ten times. This rearrangement joins TRBV24-1 to TRBJ2-5; a possible D gene is TRBD2 (5 bases). The length of the CDR3 is 15 residues. V dropped 5 bases and J dropped 3 bases, with 15 bases sitting between them. Per germline, CDR1 KGHDR and CDR2 SFDVKD. The CDR3 spells CATSGPGRYEETQYF. DNA for the CDR3: TGTGCCACCAGTGGTCCGGGGAGATACGAAGAGACCCAGTACTTC.

V usage is TRBV7-2 and J usage is TRBJ1-5; a weak D match, TRBD1 (6 bases). The CDR3 loop spans 14 amino acids. Trimming left V 4 bases short and J 4 bases short, with 11 bases between. The germline CDR1 and CDR2 sequences are SGHTA and FQGNSA. The CDR3 sequence is CASSSGQPNQPQHF. In DNA, the CDR3 is TGTGCCAGCAGCTCTGGACAGCCAAATCAGCCCCAGCATTTT.

This clonotype was detected a few times. This sequence joins TRBV12-3 or TRBV12-4 and TRBJ2-7; no reliable D call. This CDR3 comprises 13 residues. Trimming removed 3 bases from V and 2 bases from J, with 8 bases in between. The CDR3 loop is CASSFGKPYEQYF. The CDR3 coding sequence is TGTGCCAGCAGTTTCGGAAAACCCTACGAGCAGTACTTC.

This clonotype was observed many times. This chain connects TRBV28 to TRBJ2-7; D is perhaps TRBD1 (6 bases). Germline V lookup: CDR1 MDHEN, CDR2 SYDVKM. Trimming left V 9 bases short and J 2 bases short, with 14 bases between. There are 13 residues in the CDR3. This chain's CDR3 is CASGRGSTYEQYF. CDR3 bases: TGTGCCAGTGGCAGGGGATCAACCTACGAGCAGTACTTC. Filled out from reference TRBV28 and TRBJ2-7, the complete variable domain reads DVKVTQSSRYLVKRTGEKVFLECVQDMDHENMFWYRQDPGLGLRLIYFSYDVKMKEKGDIPEGYSVSREKKERFSLILESASTNQTSMYLCASGRGSTYEQYFGPGTRLTVT.

This rearrangement joins TRBV6-2 or TRBV6-3 to TRBJ1-1; D possibly corresponds to TRBD1 (6 bases). CDR1 and CDR2 (germline): MNHEY, SVGEGT. Deletions cut 5 bases from V and 1 base from J, with 14 bases between. The CDR3 spans 15 residues. The DNA for the CDR3 is TGTGCCAGCAGTCCGGTCGACAGGACGAACACTGAAGCTTTCTTT. Its protein is CASSPVDRTNTEAFF.